Listed here are 2 T cell receptor beta chains from one sample, sequenced in a study of blood T cell repertoires in COVID-19. TCRdb's copy holds only in-frame clones and misses some; the assay was immunoSEQ multiplex PCR. Of 200,000 to 250,000 clones in the sample, around nine tenths are singletons; the top ten hold roughly 3.7%. The sample comprised PBMCs or T cells enriched from blood (not recorded which). These TCRs come from a young woman who had been exposed to COVID-19.

This chain joins TRBV5-5 and TRBJ2-2, with D tentatively TRBD1 (5 bases). The CDR3 runs to 16 residues. With 4 bases removed from V and 1 base from J, the gap between germline ends came to 14 bases. Per the germline V gene, CDR1 is SGHKS and CDR2 is YYEKEE (reference sequence). CDR3 loop: CASSDRQNLNTGELFF. The CDR3 DNA sequence: TGTGCCAGCAGCGACAGACAGAATTTGAACACCGGGGAGCTGTTTTTT.

This rearrangement joins TRBV7-2 to TRBJ2-1; 8 bases are a match to TRBD2. The germline gives CDR1 SGHTA, CDR2 FQGNSA. The CDR3 is 17 amino acids. Germline trimming cut 4 bases from V and 8 bases from J; bases unmatched to any gene: 16. The CDR3 region has the DNA TGTGCCAGCAGCTCCACCTCACCGGGACTAGGTGTCCATGAGCAGTTCTTC. Translation: CASSSTSPGLGVHEQFF.